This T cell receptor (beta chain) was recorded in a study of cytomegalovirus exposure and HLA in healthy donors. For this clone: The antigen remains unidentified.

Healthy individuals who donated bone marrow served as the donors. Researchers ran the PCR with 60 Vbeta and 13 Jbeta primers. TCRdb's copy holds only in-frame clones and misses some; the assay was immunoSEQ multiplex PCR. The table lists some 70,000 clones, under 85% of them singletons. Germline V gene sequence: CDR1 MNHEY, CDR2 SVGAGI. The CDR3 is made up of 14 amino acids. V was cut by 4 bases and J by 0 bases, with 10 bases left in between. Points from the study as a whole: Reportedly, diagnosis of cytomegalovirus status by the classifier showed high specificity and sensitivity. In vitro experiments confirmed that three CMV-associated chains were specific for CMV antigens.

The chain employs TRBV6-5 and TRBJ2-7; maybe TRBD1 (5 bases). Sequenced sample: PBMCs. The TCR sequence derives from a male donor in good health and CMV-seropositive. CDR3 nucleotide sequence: TGTGCCAGCAGTTCGACAGTGAGCTCCTACGAGCAGTACTTC. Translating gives CASSSTVSSYEQYF.